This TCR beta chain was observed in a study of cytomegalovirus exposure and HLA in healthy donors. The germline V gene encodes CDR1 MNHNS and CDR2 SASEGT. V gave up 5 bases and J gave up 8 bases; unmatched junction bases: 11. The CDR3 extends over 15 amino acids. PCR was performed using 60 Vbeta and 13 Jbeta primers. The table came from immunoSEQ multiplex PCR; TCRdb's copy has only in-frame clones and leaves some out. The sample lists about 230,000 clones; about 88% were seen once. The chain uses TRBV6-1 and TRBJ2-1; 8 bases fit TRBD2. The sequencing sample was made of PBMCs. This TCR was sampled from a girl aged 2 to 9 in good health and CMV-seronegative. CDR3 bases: TGTGCCAGCAGTACCCGCGGGGGGCCTTGGGATGAGCAGTTCTTC. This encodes CASSTRGGPWDEQFF.